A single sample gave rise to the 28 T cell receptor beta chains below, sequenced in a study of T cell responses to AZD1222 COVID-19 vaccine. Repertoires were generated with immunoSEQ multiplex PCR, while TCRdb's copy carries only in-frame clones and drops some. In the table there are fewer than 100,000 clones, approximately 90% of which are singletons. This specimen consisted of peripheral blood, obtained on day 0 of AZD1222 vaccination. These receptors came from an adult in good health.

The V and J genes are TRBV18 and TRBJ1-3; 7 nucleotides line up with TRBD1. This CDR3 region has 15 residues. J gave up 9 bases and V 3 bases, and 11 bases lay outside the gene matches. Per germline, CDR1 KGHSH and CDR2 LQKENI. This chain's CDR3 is CASSPNRGDGGTIYF. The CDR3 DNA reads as TGTGCCAGCTCACCCAACAGGGGCGACGGGGGCACCATATATTTT.

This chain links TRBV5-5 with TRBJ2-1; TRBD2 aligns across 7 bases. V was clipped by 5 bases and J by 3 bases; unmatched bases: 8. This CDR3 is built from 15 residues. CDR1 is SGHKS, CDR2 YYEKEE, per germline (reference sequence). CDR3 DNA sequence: TGTGCCAGCAGGCCTAGGCTAGCGGTCTACAATGAGCAGTTCTTC. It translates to CASRPRLAVYNEQFF. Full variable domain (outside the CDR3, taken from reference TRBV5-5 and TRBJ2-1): DAGVTQSPTHLIKTRGQQVTLRCSPISGHKSVSWYQQVLGQGPQFIFQYYEKEERGRGNFPDRFSARQFPNYSSELNVNALLLGDSALYLCASRPRLAVYNEQFFGPGTRLTVL.

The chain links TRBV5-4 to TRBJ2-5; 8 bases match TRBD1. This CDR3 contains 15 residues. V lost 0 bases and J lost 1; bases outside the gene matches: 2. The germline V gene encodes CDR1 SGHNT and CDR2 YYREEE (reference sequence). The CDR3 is CASSLAGTGQETQYF. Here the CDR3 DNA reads TGTGCCAGCAGCTTGGCCGGGACAGGCCAAGAGACCCAGTACTTC. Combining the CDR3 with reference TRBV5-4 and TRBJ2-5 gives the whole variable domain ETGVTQSPTHLIKTRGQQVTLRCSSQSGHNTVSWYQQALGQGPQFIFQYYREEENGRGNFPPRFSGLQFPNYSSELNVNALELDDSALYLCASSLAGTGQETQYFGPGTRLLVL.

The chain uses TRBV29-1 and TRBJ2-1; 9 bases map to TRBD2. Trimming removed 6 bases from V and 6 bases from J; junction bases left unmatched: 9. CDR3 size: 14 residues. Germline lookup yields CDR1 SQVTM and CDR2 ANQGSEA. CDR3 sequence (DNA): TGCAGCGTCGCATCTAGCGGGGTCCCCAATGAGCAGTTCTTC. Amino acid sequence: CSVASSGVPNEQFF.

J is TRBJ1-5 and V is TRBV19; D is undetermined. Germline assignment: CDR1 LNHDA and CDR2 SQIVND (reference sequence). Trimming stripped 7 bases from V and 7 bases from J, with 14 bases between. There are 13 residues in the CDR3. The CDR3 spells CASTKGGWQPQHF. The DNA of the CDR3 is TGTGCCAGTACCAAAGGAGGGTGGCAGCCCCAGCATTTT.

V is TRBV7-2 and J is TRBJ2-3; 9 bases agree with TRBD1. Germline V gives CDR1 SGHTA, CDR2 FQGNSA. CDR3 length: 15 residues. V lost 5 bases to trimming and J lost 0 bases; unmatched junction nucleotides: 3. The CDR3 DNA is TGTGCCAGCAGCCCGGGACAGGGAAGCACAGATACGCAGTATTTT. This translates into CASSPGQGSTDTQYF.

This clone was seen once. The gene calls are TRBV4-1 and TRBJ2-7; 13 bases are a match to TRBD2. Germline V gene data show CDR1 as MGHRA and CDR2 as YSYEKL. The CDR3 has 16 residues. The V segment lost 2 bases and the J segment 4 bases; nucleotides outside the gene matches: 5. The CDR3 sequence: CASSQLGLAGLYEQYF. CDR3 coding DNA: TGCGCCAGCAGCCAATTGGGACTAGCGGGATTGTACGAGCAGTACTTC.

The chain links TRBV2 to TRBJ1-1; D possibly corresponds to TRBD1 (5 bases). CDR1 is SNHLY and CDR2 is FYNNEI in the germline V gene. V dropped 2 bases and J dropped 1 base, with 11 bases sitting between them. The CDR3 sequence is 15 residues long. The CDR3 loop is CASSERGPRNTEAFF. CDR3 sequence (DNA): TGTGCCAGCAGTGAAAGGGGTCCTCGGAACACTGAAGCTTTCTTT.

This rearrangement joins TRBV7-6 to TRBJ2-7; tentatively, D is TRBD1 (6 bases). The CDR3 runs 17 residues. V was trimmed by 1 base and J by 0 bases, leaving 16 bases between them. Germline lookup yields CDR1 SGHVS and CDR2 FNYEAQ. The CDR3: CASSLVSGQIPSYEQYF. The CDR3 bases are TGTGCCAGCAGCTTAGTGAGTGGACAGATCCCCTCCTACGAGCAGTACTTC.

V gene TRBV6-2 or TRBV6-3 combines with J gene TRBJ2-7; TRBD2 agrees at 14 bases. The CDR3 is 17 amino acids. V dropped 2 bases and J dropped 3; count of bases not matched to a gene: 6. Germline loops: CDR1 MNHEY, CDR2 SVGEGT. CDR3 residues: CASSYLRGLAGVYEQYF. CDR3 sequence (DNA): TGTGCCAGCAGTTACCTCCGGGGACTAGCGGGAGTCTACGAGCAGTACTTC.

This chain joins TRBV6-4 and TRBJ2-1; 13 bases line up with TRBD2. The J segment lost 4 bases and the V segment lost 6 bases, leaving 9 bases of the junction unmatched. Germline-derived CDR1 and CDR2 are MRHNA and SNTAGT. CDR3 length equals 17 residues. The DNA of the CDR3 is TGTGCCAGCAGCGAAGGGACTAGCGGGATGGGATACAATGAGCAGTTCTTC. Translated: CASSEGTSGMGYNEQFF.

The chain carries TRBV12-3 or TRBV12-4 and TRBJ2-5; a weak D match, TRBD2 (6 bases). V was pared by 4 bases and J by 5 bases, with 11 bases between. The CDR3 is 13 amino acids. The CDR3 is CASSSQEGETQYF. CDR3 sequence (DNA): TGTGCCAGCAGTTCCCAGGAGGGGGAGACCCAGTACTTC.

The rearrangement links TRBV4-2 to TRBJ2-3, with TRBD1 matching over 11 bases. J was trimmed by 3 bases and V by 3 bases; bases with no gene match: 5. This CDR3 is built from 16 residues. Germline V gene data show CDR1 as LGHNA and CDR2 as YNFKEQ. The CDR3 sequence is CASSQGGDRGTDTQYF. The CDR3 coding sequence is TGTGCCAGCAGCCAGGGGGGGGACAGGGGGACAGATACGCAGTATTTT.

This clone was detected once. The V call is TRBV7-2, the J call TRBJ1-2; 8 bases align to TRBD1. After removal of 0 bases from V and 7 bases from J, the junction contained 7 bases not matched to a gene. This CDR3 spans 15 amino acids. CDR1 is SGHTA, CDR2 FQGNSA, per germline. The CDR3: CASSLAATGERGYTF. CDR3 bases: TGTGCCAGCAGCTTAGCAGCGACAGGGGAACGTGGCTACACCTTC.

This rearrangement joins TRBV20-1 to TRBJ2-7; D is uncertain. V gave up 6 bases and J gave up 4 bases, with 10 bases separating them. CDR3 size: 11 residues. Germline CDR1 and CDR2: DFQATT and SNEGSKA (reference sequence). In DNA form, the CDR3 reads TGCAGTGCATACCTACGGTACGAGCAGTACTTC. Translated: CSAYLRYEQYF.

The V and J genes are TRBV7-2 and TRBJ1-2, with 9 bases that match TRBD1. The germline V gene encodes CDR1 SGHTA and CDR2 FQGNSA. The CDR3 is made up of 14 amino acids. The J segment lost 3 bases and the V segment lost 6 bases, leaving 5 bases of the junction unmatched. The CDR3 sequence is CASSYRGRDYGYTF. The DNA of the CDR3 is TGTGCCAGCAGTTACAGGGGGCGCGACTATGGCTACACCTTC.

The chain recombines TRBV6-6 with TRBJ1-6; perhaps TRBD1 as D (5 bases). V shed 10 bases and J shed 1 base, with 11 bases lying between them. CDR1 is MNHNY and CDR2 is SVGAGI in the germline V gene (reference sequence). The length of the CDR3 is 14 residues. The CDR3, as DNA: TGTGCCACGGGGACTGAATCCTATAATTCACCCCTCCACTTT. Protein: CATGTESYNSPLHF.

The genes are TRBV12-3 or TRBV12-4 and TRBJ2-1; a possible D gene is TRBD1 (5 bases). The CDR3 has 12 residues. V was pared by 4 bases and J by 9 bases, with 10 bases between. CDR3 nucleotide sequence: TGTGCCAGCAGTTCTTCAGGGATTGAGCAGTTCTTC. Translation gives CASSSSGIEQFF.

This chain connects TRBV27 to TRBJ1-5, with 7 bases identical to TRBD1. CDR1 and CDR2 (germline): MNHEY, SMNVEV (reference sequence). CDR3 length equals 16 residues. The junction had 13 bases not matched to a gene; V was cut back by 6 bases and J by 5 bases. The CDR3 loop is CASRPNTGAGYQPQHF. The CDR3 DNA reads TGTGCCAGCAGACCCAACACAGGGGCCGGCTATCAGCCCCAGCATTTT.

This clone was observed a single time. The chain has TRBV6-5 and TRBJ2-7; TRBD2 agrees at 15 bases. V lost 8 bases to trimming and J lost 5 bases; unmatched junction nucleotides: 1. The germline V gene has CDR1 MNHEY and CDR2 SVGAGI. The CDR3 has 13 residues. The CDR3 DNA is TGTGCCAGCGGGACTAGCGGGAGGAACGAGCAGTACTTC. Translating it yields CASGTSGRNEQYF.

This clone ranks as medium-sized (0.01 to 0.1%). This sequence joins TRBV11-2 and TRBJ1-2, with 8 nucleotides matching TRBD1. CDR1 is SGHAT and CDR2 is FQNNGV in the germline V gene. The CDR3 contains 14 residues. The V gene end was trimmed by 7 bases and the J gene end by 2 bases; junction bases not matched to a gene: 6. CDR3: CASTQDRANYGYTF. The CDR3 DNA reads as TGTGCCAGCACCCAGGACAGGGCAAACTATGGCTACACCTTC.

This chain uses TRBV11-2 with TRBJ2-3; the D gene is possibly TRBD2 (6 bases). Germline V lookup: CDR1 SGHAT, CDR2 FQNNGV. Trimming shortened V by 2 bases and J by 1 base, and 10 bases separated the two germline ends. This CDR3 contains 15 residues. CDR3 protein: CASSLSWGGTDTQYF. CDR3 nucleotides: TGTGCCAGCAGCTTAAGTTGGGGGGGCACAGATACGCAGTATTTT.

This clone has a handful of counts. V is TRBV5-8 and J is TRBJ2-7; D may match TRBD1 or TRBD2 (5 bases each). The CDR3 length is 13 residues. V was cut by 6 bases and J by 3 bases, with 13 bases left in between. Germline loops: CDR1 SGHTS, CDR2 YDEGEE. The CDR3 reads CASTPGRHYEQYF. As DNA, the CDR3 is TGTGCCAGCACCCCGGGACGGCACTACGAGCAGTACTTC.

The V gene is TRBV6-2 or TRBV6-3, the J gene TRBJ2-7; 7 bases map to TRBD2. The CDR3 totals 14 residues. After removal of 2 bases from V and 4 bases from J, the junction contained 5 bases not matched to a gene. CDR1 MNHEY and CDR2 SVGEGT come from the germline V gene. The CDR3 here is CASSYLAVSYEQYF. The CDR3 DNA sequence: TGTGCCAGCAGTTACCTAGCGGTGAGTTACGAGCAGTACTTC.

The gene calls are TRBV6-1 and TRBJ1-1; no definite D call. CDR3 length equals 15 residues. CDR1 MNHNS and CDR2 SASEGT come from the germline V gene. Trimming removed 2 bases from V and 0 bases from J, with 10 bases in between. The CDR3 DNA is TGTGCCAGCAGTGAACTGGGCAGACTGAACACTGAAGCTTTCTTT. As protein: CASSELGRLNTEAFF.

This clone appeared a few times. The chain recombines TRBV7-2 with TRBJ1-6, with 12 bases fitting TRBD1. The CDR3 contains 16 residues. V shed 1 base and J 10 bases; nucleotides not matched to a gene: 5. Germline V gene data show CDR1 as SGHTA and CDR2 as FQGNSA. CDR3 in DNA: TGTGCCAGCAGCTTAGTGGGGACAGGGGGCTACTCACCCCTCCACTTT. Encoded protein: CASSLVGTGGYSPLHF. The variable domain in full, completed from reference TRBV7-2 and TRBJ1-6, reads GAGVSQSPSNKVTEKGKDVELRCDPISGHTALYWYRQSLGQGLEFLIYFQGNSAPDKSGLPSDRFSAERTGGSVSTLTIQRTQQEDSAVYLCASSLVGTGGYSPLHFGNGTRLTVT.

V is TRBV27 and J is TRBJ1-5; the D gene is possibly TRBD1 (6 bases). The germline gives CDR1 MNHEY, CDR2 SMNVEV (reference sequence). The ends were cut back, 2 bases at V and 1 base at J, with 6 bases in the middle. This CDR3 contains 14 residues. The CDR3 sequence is CASSLQGSNQPQHF. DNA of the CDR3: TGTGCCAGCAGTTTACAGGGGAGCAATCAGCCCCAGCATTTT.

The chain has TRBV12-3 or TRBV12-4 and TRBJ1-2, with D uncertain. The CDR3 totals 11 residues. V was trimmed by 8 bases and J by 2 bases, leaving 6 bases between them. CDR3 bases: TGTGCCAGCCAGAGGAACTATGGCTACACCTTC. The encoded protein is CASQRNYGYTF.